This passage covers 8 T cell receptor beta chains from one sample sequenced in a study of T-cell reconstitution after alpha-beta-depleted transplantation in children. Using unique molecular identifiers, the investigators prepared the TCRbeta library. TCRdb reprocessed the PCR reads with MiXCR, giving one entry per CDR3 protein. The table lists under 450,000 distinct CDR3 sequences, roughly 17% of them singletons. Sequenced here: PBMCs, mostly from graft donor cells, sampled 360 days after TCRalphabeta/CD19-depleted stem cell transplant. Receptor source: a boy in the first two years of life who had a stem cell transplant for Wiskott-Aldrich syndrome, so the T cells may come from the graft donor.

The chain recombines TRBV11-2 with TRBJ2-5, with a tentative D call TRBD2 (6 bases). CDR1 and CDR2 from the germline V gene are SGHAT and FQNNGV. This CDR3 region has 15 residues. V was shortened by 5 bases and J by 0 bases, with 13 bases between the two germline ends. CDR3 region: CASSHVAEYQETQYF. CDR3 bases: TGTGCCAGCAGCCATGTAGCGGAGTACCAAGAGACCCAGTACTTC.

This clonotype turned up a few times. V gene TRBV29-1 combines with J gene TRBJ1-1; D not certain. Per germline, CDR1 SQVTM and CDR2 ANQGSEA. This CDR3 contains 13 residues. V was pared by 4 bases and J by 1 base, with 10 bases between. The CDR3 is CSVVLGTNTEAFF. In DNA form, the CDR3 reads TGCAGCGTTGTCTTGGGCACGAACACTGAAGCTTTCTTT.

The chain is built from TRBV12-3 or TRBV12-4 and TRBJ2-2; TRBD1 or TRBD2 may be the D gene (5 bases each). V was pared by 6 bases and J by 1 base, with 18 bases between. The CDR3 has 17 amino acids. The CDR3 nucleotides are TGTGCCAGCAGACTCCGGGGCCTCCCTGTGAACACCGGGGAGCTGTTTTTT. It yields the protein CASRLRGLPVNTGELFF.

The V gene is TRBV11-2, the J gene TRBJ2-1; 8 bases align to TRBD2. CDR1 is SGHAT, CDR2 FQNNGV, per germline. Losses at the gene ends were 1 base for V and 7 bases for J; bases not matched to a gene: 6. There are 15 residues in the CDR3. CDR3 DNA sequence: TGTGCCAGCAGCTTAGGAGCGGGAGAGACGAATGAGCAGTTCTTC. The encoded protein is CASSLGAGETNEQFF. The full variable domain, its missing parts supplied by reference TRBV11-2 and TRBJ2-1, is EAGVAQSPRYKIIEKRQSVAFWCNPISGHATLYWYQQILGQGPKLLIQFQNNGVVDDSQLPKDRFSAERLKGVDSTLKIQPAKLEDSAVYLCASSLGAGETNEQFFGPGTRLTVL.

This clonotype has a handful of counts. V usage is TRBV12-3 or TRBV12-4 and J usage is TRBJ1-1; D remains unclear. V lost 3 bases to trimming and J lost 0 bases, with 8 bases between them. The CDR3 has 14 amino acids. CDR3 coding DNA: TGTGCCAGCAGTTTTTCCATGGTGAACACTGAAGCTTTCTTT. Translation gives CASSFSMVNTEAFF.

The V call is TRBV3-1, the J call TRBJ2-3; D perhaps matches TRBD1 (6 bases). Germline CDR1 LGHDT, CDR2 YNNKEL (reference sequence). Deletions cut 0 bases from V and 2 bases from J, with 9 bases between. There are 15 residues in the CDR3. The CDR3 here is CASSQERGFTDTQYF. The CDR3, as DNA: TGTGCCAGCAGCCAAGAAAGGGGGTTCACAGATACGCAGTATTTT.

There are a few counts of this clonotype. J is TRBJ2-2 and V is TRBV5-1; the D gene is possibly TRBD2 (6 bases). The CDR3 has 15 residues. Germline CDR1 SGHRS, CDR2 YFSETQ. V was shortened by 5 bases and J by 1 base, with 12 bases between the two germline ends. The CDR3 DNA reads TGCGCCAGCAGACGACCGGGACTGAACACCGGGGAGCTGTTTTTT. Encoded protein: CASRRPGLNTGELFF.

This chain connects TRBV6-1 to TRBJ2-7; D tentatively fits TRBD1 or TRBD2 (6 bases each). Germline V gene data show CDR1 as MNHNS and CDR2 as SASEGT. The CDR3 covers 14 residues. The germline V and J ends were trimmed by 2 bases and 5 bases, with 13 bases remaining between them. The CDR3 is CASSELGGLDEQYF. The CDR3 DNA reads as TGTGCCAGCAGTGAATTAGGGGGGCTGGACGAGCAGTACTTC.